The rows below give T cell receptor beta chains drawn from one sample of a study of PD-L1 blockade in urothelial cancer. TCRdb keeps only in-frame clones here, not all; method: immunoSEQ multiplex PCR. The top ten hold 1.5% to 2% of the sample, which has about 25,000 clones, approximately 81% seen once. The sample was PBMCs, taken around atezolizumab (anti-PD-L1) treatment. The receptor set was obtained from a man aged 70-80 years with urothelial cancer. Both conserved end residues are part of each CDR3. D genes are given only for firm matches. Not every row has a clone size; where given, it reads once, few, many or a size class.

TRBV5-1	-	-	TRBJ2-7	CASSLGGSSNEQYF	TGCGCCAGCAGCTTGGGTGGGAGTAGCAACGAGCAGTACTTC
TRBV2	-	few	TRBJ1-2	CASSEALRGRNGGYTF	TGTGCCAGCAGTGAAGCGCTTCGGGGTAGAAACGGGGGCTACACCTTC
TRBV4-1	-	once	TRBJ2-1	CASSQAPEEIYNEQFF	TGCGCCAGCAGCCAAGCGCCGGAGGAGATTTACAATGAGCAGTTCTTC
TRBV4-1	TRBD2	once	TRBJ2-1	CASSPFLRGSDEQFF	TGCGCCAGCAGCCCCTTTCTACGCGGGAGCGATGAGCAGTTCTTC
TRBV28	-	once	TRBJ2-5	CASSSQRTEKETQYF	TGTGCCAGCAGTTCACAAAGGACTGAAAAAGAGACCCAGTACTTC
TRBV5-4	-	-	TRBJ2-7	CASSANPRVSENEQYF	TGTGCCAGCAGCGCGAACCCCAGGGTATCCGAGAACGAGCAGTACTTC
TRBV5-5	TRBD2	-	TRBJ2-7	CASSSPDSGFTYEQYF	TGTGCCAGCAGCTCCCCGGATAGCGGGTTTACCTACGAGCAGTACTTC
TRBV5-4	TRBD2	-	TRBJ2-3	CATRRAGGRDTQYF	TGTGCCACCAGGAGGGCGGGAGGGCGAGATACGCAGTATTTT
TRBV5-6	-	few	TRBJ2-7	CASSGGGRAYEQYF	TGTGCCAGCAGCGGGGGGGGGCGGGCCTACGAGCAGTACTTC
TRBV2	-	few	TRBJ1-1	CASSDGEGNTEAFF	TGTGCCAGCAGTGATGGGGAGGGGAACACTGAAGCTTTCTTT
TRBV14	-	-	TRBJ2-3	CASSQDLADTQYF	TGTGCCAGCAGCCAAGATTTAGCAGATACGCAGTATTTT
TRBV6-5	-	-	TRBJ2-7	CASSYSTGKEQYF	TGTGCCAGCAGTTACTCTACAGGGAAGGAGCAGTACTTC
TRBV25-1	TRBD1	few	TRBJ2-2	CASSGWDRANTGELFF	TGTGCCAGCAGTGGTTGGGACAGGGCGAACACCGGGGAGCTGTTTTTT
TRBV29-1	-	-	TRBJ2-1	CSVVDPGSGSSDVNEQFF	TGCAGCGTTGTTGACCCCGGCTCAGGGTCTTCTGATGTGAATGAGCAGTTCTTC
TRBV19	-	-	TRBJ2-2	CASSPAGSTYTGELFF	TGTGCCAGTAGTCCCGCCGGGAGTACCTACACCGGGGAGCTGTTTTTT
TRBV11-1	-	-	TRBJ1-1	CASSYETEAFF	TGTGCCAGCAGCTACGAGACTGAAGCTTTCTTT
TRBV7-3	TRBD1	few	TRBJ1-1	CASSLQGEDTEAFF	TGTGCCAGCAGCTTACAGGGGGAGGACACTGAAGCTTTCTTT
TRBV9	-	-	TRBJ1-3	CASSVRYSGNTIYF	TGTGCCAGCAGCGTCAGATACTCTGGAAACACCATATATTTT
TRBV7-2	-	-	TRBJ1-1	CASRLQGFTEAFF	TGTGCCAGCAGGCTGCAGGGGTTTACTGAAGCTTTCTTT
TRBV13	TRBD1	-	TRBJ2-7	CASSLGQGAATEQYF	TGTGCCAGCAGCTTAGGCCAGGGGGCAGCTACCGAGCAGTACTTC
TRBV2	-	-	TRBJ2-3	CASSEEEPSTDTQYF	TGTGCCAGCAGTGAAGAGGAGCCTAGCACAGATACGCAGTATTTT
TRBV7-9	-	-	TRBJ2-1	CASSVRGNEQFF	TGTGCCAGCAGCGTCCGGGGCAATGAGCAGTTCTTC
TRBV5-1	TRBD1	-	TRBJ1-1	CASSAGRDRMNTEAFF	TGCGCCAGCAGCGCCGGACGGGACAGGATGAACACTGAAGCTTTCTTT
TRBV11-3	-	-	TRBJ1-1	CASSLNSNTEAFF	TGTGCCAGCAGCTTAAATAGTAACACTGAAGCTTTCTTT
TRBV14	-	once	TRBJ2-5	CASSPGASQETQYF	TGTGCCAGCAGCCCCGGCGCTAGCCAAGAGACCCAGTACTTC
TRBV30	-	-	TRBJ1-5	CAWSIWGVGVGGPQHF	TGTGCCTGGAGTATCTGGGGAGTGGGAGTCGGTGGGCCCCAGCATTTT
TRBV10-2	-	-	TRBJ2-1	CASSESELAHNEQFF	TGCGCCAGCAGTGAGTCAGAACTAGCCCACAATGAGCAGTTCTTC
TRBV7-8	-	-	TRBJ2-3	CASSPSRLGGTDTQYF	TGTGCCAGCAGCCCAAGCCGACTAGGTGGCACAGATACGCAGTATTTT
TRBV5-6	-	-	TRBJ2-7	CASSRVPSTYEQYF	TGTGCCAGCAGCCGGGTACCTAGCACTTACGAGCAGTACTTC
TRBV7-2	-	once	TRBJ2-1	CASSLVLTVNNEQFF	TGTGCCAGCAGCTTAGTACTTACTGTAAACAATGAGCAGTTCTTC
TRBV19	TRBD1	few	TRBJ2-7	CATRTGLGEQYF	TGTGCCACCAGGACAGGCCTCGGCGAGCAGTACTTC
TRBV7-9	-	-	TRBJ2-1	CASSLVAHSYNEQFF	TGTGCCAGCAGCTTAGTAGCGCATTCCTACAATGAGCAGTTCTTC
TRBV4-1	TRBD2	few	TRBJ2-2	CASSLFSGGNTGELFF	TGCGCCAGCAGTCTCTTTAGCGGGGGCAACACCGGGGAGCTGTTTTTT
TRBV19	-	-	TRBJ2-5	CASSKSQETQYF	TGTGCCAGTAGTAAGAGTCAAGAGACCCAGTACTTC
TRBV11-3	-	-	TRBJ2-1	CASSLTPRERYNEQFF	TGTGCCAGCAGCTTAACCCCCCGGGAGCGATACAATGAGCAGTTCTTC
TRBV7-9	-	-	TRBJ1-1	CASSPALQGTEAFF	TGTGCCAGCAGCCCGGCCCTGCAGGGCACTGAAGCTTTCTTT
TRBV4-3	-	-	TRBJ2-1	CASSLRWYKSGINNEQFF	TGCGCCAGCAGTCTTAGATGGTACAAAAGCGGTATTAACAATGAGCAGTTCTTC
TRBV29-1	-	-	TRBJ2-1	CSVAGNEQFF	TGCAGCGTGGCGGGGAATGAGCAGTTCTTC
TRBV18	-	-	TRBJ1-3	CASSPERVTRSGNTIYF	TGTGCCAGCTCACCCGAACGGGTCACCCGCTCTGGAAACACCATATATTTT
TRBV9	TRBD1	-	TRBJ1-3	CASSKTGTAGNTIYF	TGTGCCAGCAGCAAGACCGGGACAGCTGGAAACACCATATATTTT
TRBV7-6	-	-	TRBJ2-1	CASSSTGTWEQFF	TGTGCCAGCAGCTCAACCGGGACTTGGGAGCAGTTCTTC
TRBV10-3	TRBD2	-	TRBJ2-2	CAILESESLAGEVANTGELFF	TGTGCCATCTTAGAGTCCGAATCCCTAGCGGGAGAAGTAGCGAACACCGGGGAGCTGTTTTTT
TRBV5-1	-	-	TRBJ2-1	CASSPAPRLVDEQFF	TGCGCCAGCAGCCCAGCGCCCCGACTAGTGGATGAGCAGTTCTTC
TRBV14	TRBD2	-	TRBJ2-5	CASSHHQSRLAVRETQYF	TGTGCCAGCAGCCACCACCAATCCAGACTAGCGGTTCGGGAGACCCAGTACTTC
TRBV19	TRBD1	-	TRBJ2-7	CASSLGTGGSYEQYF	TGTGCCAGTAGTCTTGGGACAGGGGGATCCTACGAGCAGTACTTC
TRBV7-2	-	-	TRBJ2-5	CASSSISGETQYF	TGTGCCAGCAGCTCTATTTCTGGAGAGACCCAGTACTTC
TRBV5-1	TRBD2	-	TRBJ2-1	CASSLGLADQQFF	TGCGCCAGCAGCCTCGGACTAGCGGACCAGCAGTTCTTC
TRBV5-5	TRBD1	-	TRBJ2-2	CASSNHRGETGELFF	TGTGCCAGCAGCAATCACAGGGGAGAAACCGGGGAGCTGTTTTTT